This TCR beta chain was retrieved from a study of PD-L1 blockade in urothelial cancer. The method was immunoSEQ multiplex PCR; TCRdb's version includes in-frame clones alone and lacks a portion of them. The sample lists 95,000 to 130,000 clones, around nine tenths occurring once. Time point specified: peripheral blood 6 weeks after treatment start. Specimen: PBMCs, collected around atezolizumab (anti-PD-L1) treatment. This receptor was obtained from a man in his fifties or sixties with urothelial cancer.

The CDR3 loop is CASSLVFRQSTSGSPLHF. As DNA, the CDR3 is TGCGCCAGCAGCTTGGTCTTCCGGCAGAGCACCTCGGGTTCACCCCTCCACTTT. This chain uses TRBV5-1 with TRBJ1-6, with no clear D. The CDR3 sequence is 18 residues long. V lost 0 bases and J 9 bases, leaving 22 bases between the germline ends. CDR1 and CDR2 (germline): SGHRS, YFSETQ.